This is a list of T cell receptor beta chains from one sample in a study of molecular identifiers for immune sequencing clone quantification. Each CDR3 protein gets one entry after TCRdb re-called the PCR reads with MiXCR. The table records around 460,000 distinct CDR3 sequences, roughly 25% of them present only once. The sample comprised naive CD8+ T cells from blood, with Jurkat cell RNA spiked in. These receptors were collected from a human donor in good health. Some libraries in this study had Jurkat cell RNA spiked in. Both conserved end residues are part of each CDR3. A D gene is named only where the DNA matches it firmly.

d_call,v_call,j_call,cdr3_aa
TRBD1,TRBV27,TRBJ1-1,CASLTGGAGTEAFF
NA,TRBV3-1,TRBJ2-3,CASSHRAPASTDTQYF
NA,TRBV4-3,TRBJ2-7,CASSQGRGTNYEQYF
NA,TRBV12-3/TRBV12-4,TRBJ2-3,CASSLASPDTQYF
NA,TRBV7-8,TRBJ1-1,CARRLVAHAAFF
NA,TRBV7-3,TRBJ2-5,CASSPTGSPSLSF
TRBD1,TRBV4-1,TRBJ1-1,CASSTRQGTDTEAFF
TRBD2,TRBV5-6,TRBJ2-3,CASSLSGDRGDTQYF
NA,TRBV19,TRBJ1-1,CASSAVPENTEAFF
NA,TRBV7-9,TRBJ1-1,CASSLDALEAFF
TRBD2,TRBV27,TRBJ2-3,CASSRAGPTDTQYF
NA,TRBV9,TRBJ1-6,CASSAAIPGQYNSPLHF
NA,TRBV19,TRBJ1-2,CASSSSFGGYGHTF
TRBD2,TRBV11-2,TRBJ2-7,CASSLDPRGLYEQYF
NA,TRBV4-1,TRBJ1-1,CASRSGVTEAFF
NA,TRBV5-1,TRBJ2-3,CASSEGDLDTQYF
NA,TRBV7-9,TRBJ2-5,CASSLVQPGPKETQYF
NA,TRBV27,TRBJ1-4,CASSSRGYNEKLFF
TRBD2,TRBV9,TRBJ2-2,CASSVLAGDSTGELFF
TRBD2,TRBV4-1,TRBJ2-1,CASSSPPGTTYNEQFF
TRBD1,TRBV27,TRBJ1-2,CATAGTGLSYGYTF
TRBD1,TRBV6-2/TRBV6-3,TRBJ1-2,CASSYSGQGHGYTF
NA,TRBV9,TRBJ2-7,CASSVLPVSYEQYF
NA,TRBV6-2/TRBV6-3,TRBJ1-1,CASRRGSTEAFF
TRBD2,TRBV9,TRBJ2-1,CASSVSPAGGYEQFF
NA,TRBV15,TRBJ2-1,CAIPWSGVGNEQFF
NA,TRBV6-5,TRBJ2-7,CAGSSADGVGVHGQYF
NA,TRBV5-6,TRBJ2-5,CASSGRVSGPETHSF
NA,TRBV7-3,TRBJ1-6,CASSLWGPGDNSPLHF
NA,TRBV21-1,TRBJ1-6,CASRCQRRRSALHF
NA,TRBV14,TRBJ2-5,CASSPSRAQETQYF
TRBD1,TRBV6-2/TRBV6-3,TRBJ1-5,CASSTTGENQPQHF
TRBD1,TRBV19,TRBJ1-2,CASSRQGARLDGYTF
NA,TRBV19,TRBJ1-5,CASSIVGNSNQPQHF
NA,TRBV29-1,TRBJ2-5,CSVAPDGSQETQYF
NA,TRBV12-3/TRBV12-4,TRBJ1-1,CASSFYRANTEAFF
TRBD1,TRBV2,TRBJ2-7,CASRRDRGAYEQYF
TRBD2,TRBV7-9,TRBJ2-3,CASSSGLAGERGDAQYF
TRBD1,TRBV19,TRBJ1-5,CASSGDSSNQPQHF
NA,TRBV6-5,TRBJ2-2,CASSSFSLTGELFF
NA,TRBV21-1,TRBJ1-5,CASSMPPGQKIYSNQPQHF
NA,TRBV6-5,TRBJ1-1,CVSSYSMGGGTEAFF
NA,TRBV7-6,TRBJ2-5,CASSFEGLETQYF
TRBD1,TRBV4-3,TRBJ2-2,CASSQRNRGYAGELFF
TRBD2,TRBV20-1,TRBJ2-1,CSARDALAGVLEQFF
TRBD2,TRBV6-1,TRBJ2-7,CASSASLAGNYEQYF
NA,TRBV3-2,TRBJ2-7,CASSQGVAGVAVVTYEQYF
NA,TRBV25-1,TRBJ2-7,CASSVDRSYEQYF